These T cell receptor beta chains were read from a single sample in a study of shared clonotypes between healthy human individuals. Produced via immunoSEQ multiplex PCR; TCRdb's table is partial and in-frame only. This sample has some 690,000 clones; 80% to 95% occur once, and the top ten carry 34%. Material: memory CD8+ T cells from PBMCs. The receptors come from a man younger than 35 in good health. Some clones in this sample may be carry-over from other donors' samples. CDR3s include the opening cysteine and the closing phenylalanine or tryptophan. The D gene is left open where the match is weak. Some rows have no size entry. The others give once, few or many, or a class for an expanded clone.

NA	TRBV27	TRBJ2-7	NA	TGTGCCAGCAGCGCGGAGGTCGGGATAGCGAACGAGCAGTACTTC	CASSAEVGIANEQYF
NA	TRBV27	TRBJ2-7	NA	TGTGCCAGCAGTCCCTCGGGGGAGGCCTACGAGCAGTACTTC	CASSPSGEAYEQYF
TRBD2	TRBV5-1	TRBJ2-7	NA	TGCGCCAGCAGCCCGGGACTAGCGGGAGGGCCGCTTGGCGAGCAGTACTTC	CASSPGLAGGPLGEQYF
TRBD1	TRBV27	TRBJ1-5	NA	TGTGCCAGCAGTGATGTGGGACAGATGCCGCGGCCCCAGCATTTT	CASSDVGQMPRPQHF
NA	TRBV9	TRBJ1-3	NA	TGTGCCAGCAGCACTCCAGGGATTTCAGGAAACACCATATATTTT	CASSTPGISGNTIYF
NA	TRBV19	TRBJ2-1	NA	TGTGCCAGTAGGACCCTTCGTGGGTCCTACAATGAGCAGTTCTTC	CASRTLRGSYNEQFF
NA	TRBV5-1	TRBJ2-1	NA	TGCGCCAGCAGCTTGGAGGTCAGGGGAAATGAGCAGTTCTTC	CASSLEVRGNEQFF
NA	TRBV15	TRBJ2-1	NA	TGTGCCACTGAAGGAGCAGGTTACTACAATGAGCAGTTCTTC	CATEGAGYYNEQFF
NA	TRBV27	TRBJ2-7	NA	TGTGCCAGCAGTTTCGTGGATGCGGTCTACGAGCAGTACTTC	CASSFVDAVYEQYF
TRBD2	TRBV10-1	TRBJ2-3	NA	TGCGCCAGCAGCCCCGGGACTAGCGAGAGCGGTACGCAGTATTTT	CASSPGTSESGTQYF
NA	TRBV27	TRBJ2-5	NA	TGTGCCAGCAGTTGGATTGGGAATCAAGAGACCCAGTACTTC	CASSWIGNQETQYF
TRBD2	TRBV9	TRBJ2-3	NA	TGTGCCAGCAGCGTAGCCGAGGGACTAGCGGTAACAGATACGCAGTATTTT	CASSVAEGLAVTDTQYF
NA	TRBV4-1	TRBJ2-7	NA	TGCGCCAGCAGCCAAAAGAGAGAAGTAAACGAGCAGTACTTC	CASSQKREVNEQYF
TRBD1	TRBV9	TRBJ1-3	once	TGTGCCAGCAGCCCCGAGACAGGGTTCTCTGGAAACACCATATATTTT	CASSPETGFSGNTIYF
NA	TRBV14	TRBJ1-2	NA	TGTGCCAGCAGCCAAGTTCCGGCCAGAACCTATGGCTACACCTTC	CASSQVPARTYGYTF
NA	TRBV10-2	TRBJ1-3	NA	TGCGCCAGCAGTGAGTTCGGGACAGGAAACACCATATATTTT	CASSEFGTGNTIYF
TRBD2	TRBV28	TRBJ2-5	NA	TGTGCCAGCAGTCCCTTAGCGGGAGTGGGAGAGACCCAGTACTTC	CASSPLAGVGETQYF
TRBD1	TRBV9	TRBJ2-1	NA	TGTGCCAGCAGGGGACAGGGGGCCACCTACAATGAGCAGTTCTTC	CASRGQGATYNEQFF